This T cell receptor (beta chain) appears in the sequencing data of a study of PD-L1 blockade in urothelial cancer. The table came from immunoSEQ multiplex PCR; TCRdb's copy has only in-frame clones and leaves some out. The repertoire holds 20,000 to 30,000 clones, approximately 86% seen once, with approximately 31% in the top ten. This TCR came from a man aged 55 to 69 with urothelial cancer. The input for sequencing was PBMCs, taken around atezolizumab (anti-PD-L1) treatment.

In DNA, the CDR3 is TGTGCCAGCAGCCAGGGGACAGGCTACTACGAGCAGTACTTC. This encodes CASSQGTGYYEQYF. The rearrangement joins TRBV6-5 to TRBJ2-7; 8 bases are shared with TRBD1. The germline CDR1 and CDR2 sequences are MNHEY and SVGAGI. There are 14 residues in the CDR3. V lost 6 bases and J lost 3; bases outside the gene matches: 7.